These 20 T cell receptor beta chains were sequenced from one sample in a study of molecular identifiers for immune sequencing clone quantification. TCRdb re-called the PCR reads with MiXCR, one entry per CDR3 protein. The table has under 600,000 distinct CDR3 sequences, about a fifth seen once. Sequenced material: naive CD8+ T cells from blood, with Jurkat cell RNA spiked in. Subset given: FACS-sorted CD8+CD4-CCR7+CD45RA+ naive T cells. All receptors derive from a human donor in good health. Some libraries in this study had Jurkat cell RNA spiked in.

A note on this clonotype: A clone one base away is much larger, so this may be a read error. The gene calls are TRBV20-1 and TRBJ2-7, with D possibly TRBD1 on 5 matching bases. Trimming removed 5 bases from V and 2 bases from J, with 10 bases in between. Germline CDR1 is DFQATT and CDR2 is SNEGSKA (reference sequence). The CDR3 has 12 residues. The DNA of the CDR3 is TGCAGTGCTGCGGTAGGGGCCTACGAGCAGTACTTC. Translated: CSAAVGAYEQYF.

This clonotype was picked up many times. V usage is TRBV25-1 and J usage is TRBJ2-3, with TRBD2 identical over 12 bases. After removal of 0 bases from V and 0 bases from J, the junction contained 1 base not matched to a gene. CDR3 length equals 17 residues. The V gene's germline CDR1 is MGHDK and CDR2 SYGVNS. The CDR3 protein is CASSEYGTSGSTDTQYF. CDR3 nucleotide sequence: TGTGCCAGCAGTGAATACGGGACTAGCGGGAGCACAGATACGCAGTATTTT.

The chain combines TRBV28 with TRBJ2-7, with 10 bases identical to TRBD2. Germline lookup yields CDR1 MDHEN and CDR2 SYDVKM. After removal of 6 bases from V and 6 bases from J, the junction contained 8 bases not matched to a gene. This CDR3 spans 14 amino acids. CDR3 nucleotide sequence: TGTGCCAGCAGCTATACTAGCGGGAACTGCGAGCAGTACTTC. Translated, it gives CASSYTSGNCEQYF.

Of note for this clonotype: A read error is possible here, since a much larger clone lies one base away. The V and J genes are TRBV9 and TRBJ1-2; D is perhaps TRBD1 (6 bases). Germline lookup yields CDR1 SGDLS and CDR2 YYNGEE. The CDR3 runs 19 residues. CDR3: CASKPHLGDKSNTNYGHTF. CDR3 DNA: TGTGCCAGCAAACCCCATCTGGGGGACAAAAGCAACACTAACTATGGCCACACCTTC.

Only a few counts were recorded for this clonotype. The J gene is TRBJ2-1, the V gene TRBV7-8; 9 bases fit TRBD2. J lost 2 bases, V lost 5 bases, and 7 bases had no gene match. The CDR3 contains 16 residues. CDR1 is SGHVS, CDR2 FQNEAQ, per germline. CDR3 bases: TGTGCCAGCAGCACTACTAGCGGGCCTGCCTACAATGAGCAGTTCTTC. Its protein is CASSTTSGPAYNEQFF.

This clonotype appeared many times. The junction differs from germline at one of its ends, possibly a read error. This chain uses TRBV4-3 with TRBJ2-1, with D perhaps being TRBD1 or TRBD2 (5 bases each). CDR1 and CDR2 (germline): LGHNA, YSLEER. The length of the CDR3 is 15 residues. This chain's CDR3 is CASSQDPGTYNEQFF. The CDR3 region has the DNA TGCGCCAGCAGCCAAGATCCCGGGACCTATAATGAGCAGTTCTTC.

As for this clonotype: A junction boundary mismatches the germline segment, possibly from a read error. This CDR3 reads CTSSSPRTDSPLHF. The CDR3 coding sequence is TGTACCAGCAGCTCCCCCCGGACAGACTCACCCCTCCACTTT. V usage is TRBV5-6 and J usage is TRBJ1-6, with a possible D match to TRBD1 (6 bases). The CDR3 is made up of 14 amino acids. The germline V gene has CDR1 SGHDT and CDR2 YYEEEE.

Ten or more counts support this clonotype. The chain has TRBV5-4 and TRBJ1-2; D possibly corresponds to TRBD1 (6 bases). This CDR3 spans 15 amino acids. V was clipped by 0 bases and J by 2 bases, with 11 bases between them. Germline V CDR1 and CDR2: SGHNT, YYREEE (reference sequence). The CDR3 region is CASSLGQGTNYGYTF. The CDR3, as DNA: TGTGCCAGCAGCTTGGGTCAGGGGACCAACTATGGCTACACCTTC.

This clonotype was picked up many times. The chain couples TRBV7-6 to TRBJ2-7; 7 positions agree with TRBD2. Per the germline V gene, CDR1 is SGHVS and CDR2 is FNYEAQ. The CDR3 covers 15 residues. The V gene end was trimmed by 2 bases and the J gene end by 9 bases; junction bases not matched to a gene: 13. CDR3 DNA sequence: TGTGCCAGCAGCTTAATGGCGGGGGTGACTACGGGGCAGTACTTC. It is translated as CASSLMAGVTTGQYF.

In this sample, this clonotype turned up many times. The rearrangement links TRBV9 to TRBJ1-1; D call uncertain. This CDR3 spans 14 amino acids. The germline V gene has CDR1 SGDLS and CDR2 YYNGEE. Deletions cut 3 bases from V and 0 bases from J, with 9 bases between. The CDR3 protein is CASSGSALNTEAFF. In DNA form, the CDR3 reads TGTGCCAGCAGCGGTTCAGCTCTGAACACTGAAGCTTTCTTT.

V and J are TRBV4-3 and TRBJ1-2; possible D gene TRBD1, 6 bases. The CDR3 has 15 residues. Trimming cost V 1 base and J 8 bases, with 17 bases left between them. Per the germline V gene, CDR1 is LGHNA and CDR2 is YSLEER. The CDR3 spells CASSQVMSDRFGYTF. The DNA for the CDR3 is TGCGCCAGCAGCCAAGTAATGTCCGACAGGTTCGGCTACACCTTC.

This clonotype showed up many times. The chain is built from TRBV7-6 and TRBJ2-1; 10 bases match TRBD2. V shed 3 bases and J 3 bases; nucleotides not matched to a gene: 2. The length of the CDR3 is 15 residues. Germline V gene sequence: CDR1 SGHVS, CDR2 FNYEAQ. The CDR3 loop is CASSFASGGYNEQFF. In nucleotides, the CDR3 is TGTGCCAGCAGCTTCGCTAGCGGGGGCTACAATGAGCAGTTCTTC.

This clonotype turned up a few times. CDR3 sequence reads: CASSLLAGSETQYF. The CDR3 DNA sequence: TGTGCCAGCAGTCTCCTAGCGGGGTCGGAGACCCAGTACTTC. V is TRBV6-5 and J is TRBJ2-5, with 9 bases that match TRBD2. The V gene's germline CDR1 is MNHEY and CDR2 SVGAGI. The CDR3 loop spans 14 amino acids. With V trimmed by 5 bases and J by 5 bases, 6 bases remained unmatched.

Details on this clonotype: Just one base apart from a much larger clone, this may be a read error. This sequence joins TRBV4-3 and TRBJ1-1; 7 bases agree with TRBD1. The germline gives CDR1 LGHNA, CDR2 YSLEER. The CDR3 length is 13 residues. CDR3 sequence: CASSHHRGTEASF. The CDR3, as DNA: TGCGCCAGCAGCCACCACAGGGGAACTGAAGCTTCCTTT.

The chain employs TRBV6-5 and TRBJ2-1; unclear D gene. The germline CDR1 and CDR2 sequences are MNHEY and SVGAGI. The V end was cut by 7 bases, the J end by 6 bases, with 10 bases between. The CDR3 length is 12 residues. This chain's CDR3 is CASTVDFNEQFF. As DNA, the CDR3 is TGTGCCAGCACCGTCGACTTCAATGAGCAGTTCTTC.

Ten or more counts support this clonotype. This sequence joins TRBV5-6 and TRBJ2-3; D is unresolved. The germline CDR1 and CDR2 sequences are SGHDT and YYEEEE. The CDR3 has 16 amino acids. V was pared by 4 bases and J by 4 bases, with 19 bases between. The DNA of the CDR3 is TGTGCCAGCAGCGACTCCCGAGTCTTCAGCGCAGATACGCAGTATTTT. This translates into CASSDSRVFSADTQYF.

This clonotype was recorded many times. This sequence joins TRBV7-6 and TRBJ1-1, with 11 bases lining up with TRBD1. The CDR3 covers 15 residues. Trimming took 5 bases from V and 5 from J; bases not matched to a gene: 7. Germline CDR1 reads SGHVS; CDR2 reads FNYEAQ. This chain's CDR3 is CASSQAGQGGTEAFF. The CDR3 nucleotides read TGTGCCAGCAGCCAAGCGGGACAGGGGGGTACTGAAGCTTTCTTT.

Worth noting for this clonotype: With a much larger clone just one base away, this may be a read error. The V and J genes are TRBV7-6 and TRBJ2-3; 7 positions match TRBD2. The germline V gene encodes CDR1 SGHVS and CDR2 FNYEAQ. The CDR3 spans 15 residues. Here the CDR3 reads CTSSPLVGGRDTQYF. The CDR3 DNA reads as TGTACCAGCAGCCCCCTGGTGGGAGGGAGGGATACGCAGTATTTT.

This clonotype was seen a few times. Here the CDR3 DNA reads TGTGCCAGCAGCTCGCGTCTTACGGGGGGGCCCTTTGACGGGGAGCTGTTTTTT. Translated, it gives CASSSRLTGGPFDGELFF. The V and J genes are TRBV7-2 and TRBJ2-2; 8 positions agree with TRBD2. This CDR3 has 18 residues. Germline V lookup: CDR1 SGHTA, CDR2 FQGNSA. The trim removed 4 bases at V and 7 bases at J, leaving 17 bases unmatched.

This clonotype showed up just a few times. This chain joins TRBV11-2 and TRBJ2-3; TRBD2 agrees at 14 bases. The CDR3 totals 19 residues. Trimming took 3 bases from V and 0 from J; bases not matched to a gene: 8. Germline V CDR1 and CDR2: SGHAT, FQNNGV. CDR3 in DNA: TGTGCCAGCAGCTTGCTGGGACTAGCGGGGGCCCTGAGCACAGATACGCAGTATTTT. Translated, it gives CASSLLGLAGALSTDTQYF.